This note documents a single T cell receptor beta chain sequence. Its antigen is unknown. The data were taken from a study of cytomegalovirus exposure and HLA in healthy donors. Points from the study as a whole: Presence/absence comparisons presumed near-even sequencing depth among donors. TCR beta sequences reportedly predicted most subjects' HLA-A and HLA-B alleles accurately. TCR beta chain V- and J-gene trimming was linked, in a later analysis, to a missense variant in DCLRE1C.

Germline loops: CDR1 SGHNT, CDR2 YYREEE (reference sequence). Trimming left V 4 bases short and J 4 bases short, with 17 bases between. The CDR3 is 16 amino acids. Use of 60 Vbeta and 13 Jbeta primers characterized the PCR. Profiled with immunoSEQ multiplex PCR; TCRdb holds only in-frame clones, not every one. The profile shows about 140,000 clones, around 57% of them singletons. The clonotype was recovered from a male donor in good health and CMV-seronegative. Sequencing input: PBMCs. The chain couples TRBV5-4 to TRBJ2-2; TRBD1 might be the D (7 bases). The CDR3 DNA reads TGTGCCAGCAGCCCCGTGGAGGGGGCCCGCACCGGGGAGCTGTTTTTT. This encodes CASSPVEGARTGELFF.